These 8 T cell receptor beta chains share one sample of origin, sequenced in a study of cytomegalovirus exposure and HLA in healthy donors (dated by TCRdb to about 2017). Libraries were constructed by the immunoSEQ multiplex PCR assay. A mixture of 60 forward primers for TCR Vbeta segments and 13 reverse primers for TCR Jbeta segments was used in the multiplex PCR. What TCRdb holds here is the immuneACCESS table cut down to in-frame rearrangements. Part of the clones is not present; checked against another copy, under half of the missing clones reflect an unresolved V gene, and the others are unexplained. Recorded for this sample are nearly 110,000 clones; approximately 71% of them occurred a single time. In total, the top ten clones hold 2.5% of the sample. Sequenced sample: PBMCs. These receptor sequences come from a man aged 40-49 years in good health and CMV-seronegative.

The CDR3: CASTKGTAWLRETQYF. CDR3 DNA sequence: TGTGCCAGCACCAAGGGGACTGCTTGGTTGCGGGAGACCCAGTACTTC. The chain employs TRBV6-6 and TRBJ2-5; D may be TRBD2 (6 bases). Trimming shortened V by 7 bases and J by 5 bases, and 23 bases separated the two germline ends. This CDR3 contains 16 residues. The germline gives CDR1 MNHNY, CDR2 SVGAGI (reference sequence).

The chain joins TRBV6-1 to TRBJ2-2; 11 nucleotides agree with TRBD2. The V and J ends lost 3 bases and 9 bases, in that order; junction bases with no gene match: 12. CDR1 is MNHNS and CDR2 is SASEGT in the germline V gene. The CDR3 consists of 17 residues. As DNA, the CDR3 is TGTGCCAGCAGTGATCCGGGACTAGCGGTTGCCCTCCGGGAGCTGTTTTTT. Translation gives CASSDPGLAVALRELFF.

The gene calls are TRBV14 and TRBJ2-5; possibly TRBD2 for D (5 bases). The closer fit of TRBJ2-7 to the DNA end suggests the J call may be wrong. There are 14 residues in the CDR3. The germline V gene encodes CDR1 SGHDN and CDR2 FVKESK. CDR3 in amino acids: CASSPLGSSYEQYF. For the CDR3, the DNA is TGTGCCAGCAGCCCACTAGGGAGCTCCTACGAGCAGTACTTC.

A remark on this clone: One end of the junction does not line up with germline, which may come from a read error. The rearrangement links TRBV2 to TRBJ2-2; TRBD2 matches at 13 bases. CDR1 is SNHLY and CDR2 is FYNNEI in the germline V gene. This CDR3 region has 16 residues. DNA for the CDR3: TGTGCCAGCAGCGGGACTAGCGGGGAGGTGGGCGGGGAGCTGTCTTTT. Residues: CASSGTSGEVGGELSF.

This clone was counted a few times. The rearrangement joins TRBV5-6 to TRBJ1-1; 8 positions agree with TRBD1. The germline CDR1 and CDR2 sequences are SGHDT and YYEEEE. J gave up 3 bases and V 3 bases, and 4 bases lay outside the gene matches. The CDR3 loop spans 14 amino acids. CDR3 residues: CASSWTGRYTEAFF. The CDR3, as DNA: TGTGCCAGCAGCTGGACAGGGAGGTACACTGAAGCTTTCTTT.

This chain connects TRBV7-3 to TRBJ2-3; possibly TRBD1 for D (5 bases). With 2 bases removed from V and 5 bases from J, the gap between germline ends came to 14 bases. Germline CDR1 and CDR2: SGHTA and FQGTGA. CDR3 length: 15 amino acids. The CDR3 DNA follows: TGTGCCAGCAGCTTAGGACCACTTAGGGGAGATACGCAGTATTTT. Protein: CASSLGPLRGDTQYF.

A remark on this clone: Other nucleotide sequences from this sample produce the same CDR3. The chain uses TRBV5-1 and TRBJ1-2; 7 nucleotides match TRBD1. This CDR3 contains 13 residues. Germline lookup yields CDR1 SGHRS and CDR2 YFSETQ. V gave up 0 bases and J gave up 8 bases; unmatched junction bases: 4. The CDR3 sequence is CASSLGQGGGYTF. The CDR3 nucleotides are TGCGCCAGCAGCTTGGGGCAGGGGGGCGGCTACACCTTC.

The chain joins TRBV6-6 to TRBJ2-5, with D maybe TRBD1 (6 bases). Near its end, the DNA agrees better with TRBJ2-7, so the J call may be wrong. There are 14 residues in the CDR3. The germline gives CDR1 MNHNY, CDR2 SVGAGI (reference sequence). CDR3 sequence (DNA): TGTGCCAGCAGCTCAGAAGACAGGTTCAACGAGCAGTACTTC. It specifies CASSSEDRFNEQYF.